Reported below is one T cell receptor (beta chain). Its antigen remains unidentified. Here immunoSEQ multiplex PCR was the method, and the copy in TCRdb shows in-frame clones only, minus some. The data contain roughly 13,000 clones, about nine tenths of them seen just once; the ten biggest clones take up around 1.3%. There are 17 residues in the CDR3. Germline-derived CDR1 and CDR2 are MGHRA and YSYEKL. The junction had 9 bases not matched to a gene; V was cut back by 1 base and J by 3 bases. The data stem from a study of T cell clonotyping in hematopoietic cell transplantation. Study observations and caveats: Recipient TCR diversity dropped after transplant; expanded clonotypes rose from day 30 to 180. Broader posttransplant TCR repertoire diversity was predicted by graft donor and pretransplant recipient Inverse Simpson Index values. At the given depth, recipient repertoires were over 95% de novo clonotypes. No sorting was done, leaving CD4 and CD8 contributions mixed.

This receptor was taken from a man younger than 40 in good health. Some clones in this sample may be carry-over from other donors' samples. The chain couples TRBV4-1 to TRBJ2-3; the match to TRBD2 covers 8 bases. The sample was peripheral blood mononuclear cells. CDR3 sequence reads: CASSQVHMGLETDTQYF. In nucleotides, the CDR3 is TGCGCCAGCAGCCAAGTTCACATGGGACTAGAAACAGATACGCAGTATTTT.